Listed below are T cell receptor beta chains from one sample, sequenced in a study of T cells in Graves' hyperthyroidism and ophthalmopathy. TCRdb reanalysed the multiplex PCR reads using MiXCR and keeps one entry per CDR3 protein. The sample yields approximately 740,000 distinct CDR3 sequences, 14% seen once. The sample was blood. Receptors were obtained from a woman aged 18-29 years with Graves' hyperthyroidism. Each CDR3 is given with its conserved first and last residue. The order of the fields is J gene, clone size, V gene, D gene, CDR3 DNA, CDR3 protein. The D gene is left open where the match is weak. Rows may omit the clone size; those that give it use once, few, many or a size class.

TRBJ1-2 few TRBV7-8 TRBD1 TGTGCTACAGGGGGCCAGGGTGGCTACACCTTC CATGGQGGYTF
TRBJ2-3 few TRBV9 - TGTGCCAGCAGCCAACTAGTGTCCACAGATACGCAGTATTTT CASSQLVSTDTQYF
TRBJ1-1 many TRBV27 TRBD1 TGTGCCAGCCGGGACAGATACACTGAAGCTTTCTTT CASRDRYTEAFF
TRBJ2-1 many TRBV30 - TGTGCCTGGAGTCGAGGACCCGTGGGCGAGCAGTTCTTC CAWSRGPVGEQFF
TRBJ2-1 - TRBV20-1 TRBD2 TGCAGTGCTGGGGATGATCGTAGACTAGCGGGACGAACTTACAATGAGCAGTCCTTC CSAGDDRRLAGRTYNEQSF
TRBJ1-6 - TRBV7-9 - TGTGCCAGCAGCTTACCAGGGGCACCCCTCCACTTT CASSLPGAPLHF
TRBJ2-1 - TRBV5-6 TRBD2 TGTGCCAGCAGCTATGGCGGGAGTGTTGAGCAGTTCTTC CASSYGGSVEQFF
TRBJ1-1 many TRBV9 - TGTGCCAGCAGCCCGGGGGGGTACACTGAAGCTTTCTTT CASSPGGYTEAFF
TRBJ1-2 many TRBV12-3/TRBV12-4 TRBD1 TGTGCCAGCAGCGTGAACCTTGACAGGGAGGCTGGCTACACCTTC CASSVNLDREAGYTF
TRBJ2-7 - TRBV20-1 TRBD2 TGCAGTGCTGAAAGCGGGAGTAGCTCCTACGAGCAGTACTTC CSAESGSSSYEQYF
TRBJ1-3 - TRBV11-2 TRBD1 TGTGCCAGCAGCCCTCAAGGGACAGGTGGAAACACCATATATTTT CASSPQGTGGNTIYF
TRBJ1-1 many TRBV27 - TGTGCCAGCAGTTTATCGAAGGTAGGGGGGGCTGAAGCTTTCTTT CASSLSKVGGAEAFF
TRBJ1-1 many TRBV2 - TGTGCCAGCAGAACCGGGACACTCTATACTGAAGCTTTCTTT CASRTGTLYTEAFF
TRBJ2-3 many TRBV7-3 - TGTGCCAGCAGCCCGCCCCACACGGATACGCAGTATTTT CASSPPHTDTQYF
TRBJ1-2 many TRBV28 - TGTGCCAGCAAAGAGGTCCCCTATGGCTACACCTTC CASKEVPYGYTF
TRBJ2-4 - TRBV2 - TGTGCCAGCAGAAACAGGGCGGAGGACATTCAGTACTTC CASRNRAEDIQYF
TRBJ2-5 many TRBV7-6 - TGTGCCAGCAGCTTAGGTCTCAGGGGAGCAGAGACCCAGTACTTC CASSLGLRGAETQYF
TRBJ2-3 many TRBV18 TRBD1 TGTGCCAGCTCAAAAATCGGACAGGGGTCAGATACGCAGTATTTT CASSKIGQGSDTQYF
TRBJ1-3 many TRBV12-3/TRBV12-4 - TGTGCCAGCAGTCCCGGTGGGGGGTTGGGAAACACCATATATTTT CASSPGGGLGNTIYF
TRBJ2-1 - TRBV7-9 - TGTGCCAGCAGCTCCCCTCGGGGGTTCTCCTACAATGAGCAGTTCTTC CASSSPRGFSYNEQFF
TRBJ2-7 - TRBV20-1 - TGCAGTGCTAGAATGAGCTTCCTAACCTACGAGCAGTACTTC CSARMSFLTYEQYF
TRBJ2-7 - TRBV6-1 TRBD1 TGTGCCAGCAGCCGGGGACAGGCGGACTACGAGCAGTACTTC CASSRGQADYEQYF
TRBJ1-3 few TRBV29-1 - TGCAGCGTTGTCGGGACCGACAACTCTGGAAACACCATATATTTT CSVVGTDNSGNTIYF
TRBJ2-7 many TRBV2 TRBD2 TGTGCCAGCAGTGGGACTAGTATCACCTACGAGCAGTACTTC CASSGTSITYEQYF
TRBJ2-1 few TRBV27 - TGTGCCAGCAGTTTAATGTCACCAGACAATGAGCAGTTCTTC CASSLMSPDNEQFF
TRBJ2-7 - TRBV24-1 - TGTGCCACCAGTGATAAAACAGGGAGGAAGTTTCACGAGCAGTACTTC CATSDKTGRKFHEQYF
TRBJ2-3 - TRBV25-1 - TGTGCCAGCAGTGAATACAGCGGCCTCACAGATACGCAGTATTTT CASSEYSGLTDTQYF
TRBJ2-1 few TRBV15 TRBD2 TGTGCCACCAGCCCGCGACTGGCGGGAGTTCATGAGCAGTTCTTC CATSPRLAGVHEQFF
TRBJ2-2 few TRBV28 - TGTGCCAGCAGTTTTGGGACAACCCCCTACCTCCCTGGCACCGGGGAGCTGTTTTTT CASSFGTTPYLPGTGELFF
TRBJ1-2 - TRBV6-2/TRBV6-3 - TGTGCCAGCCAACTGGGATATCCCGGGTATGGCTACACCTTC CASQLGYPGYGYTF
TRBJ2-5 few TRBV29-1 - TGCAGCAGTGGGCTCCAAGAGACCCAGTACTTC CSSGLQETQYF
TRBJ2-2 - TRBV14 - TGTGCCAGCAGCCAACTCCGGACAGTCGGGGAGCTGTTTTTT CASSQLRTVGELFF
TRBJ2-5 - TRBV7-9 - TGTGCCAGCAGCTTCCCCCTGCGACAGACTGCGCAAGAGACCCAGTACTTC CASSFPLRQTAQETQYF
TRBJ2-7 many TRBV20-1 - TGCAGTGCCACCGAGGGGTTTCGCTCCTACGAGCAGTACTTC CSATEGFRSYEQYF
TRBJ1-1 many TRBV2 - TGTGCCAGCAACAAACAGCAGAACACTGAAGCTTTCTTT CASNKQQNTEAFF
TRBJ2-2 many TRBV18 TRBD1 TGTGCCAGCTCACCAAGACAGGGTTTGAACACCGGGGAGCTGTTTTTT CASSPRQGLNTGELFF
TRBJ2-1 - TRBV15 TRBD2 TGTGCCACCAGCAGAGATCTAGCGGGGGGGGAGCAGTTCTTC CATSRDLAGGEQFF
TRBJ2-5 many TRBV5-5 TRBD2 TGTGCCAGCACCTCCGGGACTAGCGGGTCTTGGCACCAAAAAGAGACCCAGTACTTC CASTSGTSGSWHQKETQYF
TRBJ1-4 - TRBV28 - TGTGCCAGCACCTTGGGGTCAACTAATGAAAAACTGTTTTTT CASTLGSTNEKLFF
TRBJ2-7 many TRBV7-2 - TGTGCCAGCAGCTTAGAAGGGAGAGTTAACTACGAGCAGTACTTC CASSLEGRVNYEQYF
TRBJ2-6 - TRBV7-6 TRBD2 TGTGCCAGCAGCCATGGCGGGGGGCCTGGGGCCAACGTCCTGACTTTC CASSHGGGPGANVLTF
TRBJ2-5 many TRBV11-2 TRBD2 TGTGCCAGCAGCCCAGGGACTAGCCTCTGGGGGACCCAGTACTTC CASSPGTSLWGTQYF
TRBJ2-1 many TRBV2 TRBD2 TGTGCCAGCATCGAGCGGGAGGCCTACAATGAGCAGTTCTTC CASIEREAYNEQFF
TRBJ2-7 few TRBV19 - TGTGCCAGTAGTATGCAGGAGGCCTACGAGCAGTACTTC CASSMQEAYEQYF
TRBJ2-1 - TRBV6-1 TRBD2 TGTGCCAGCAGTGGAGGGACTAGCGGGAGTCCCTACAATGAGCAGTTCTTC CASSGGTSGSPYNEQFF
TRBJ1-5 few TRBV6-5 - TGTGCCGGCAGTTACTTCGGGGGGACGGGTGCTCAGCCCCAGCATTTT CAGSYFGGTGAQPQHF
TRBJ1-4 many TRBV30 - TGTGCCTGGAGTGTTCCGGATAGACCCTCCTCAAAACTGTTTTTT CAWSVPDRPSSKLFF
TRBJ1-4 few TRBV3-1 - TGTGCCAGCAGCCAAGACCCGCGTGCGGGAGAAAAACTGTTTTTT CASSQDPRAGEKLFF
TRBJ2-7 - TRBV27 - TGTGCCAGCAGCCCCCTGGGCGCCCAAGGCTCCTACGAGCAGTACTTC CASSPLGAQGSYEQYF
TRBJ2-3 many TRBV12-3/TRBV12-4 TRBD2 TGTGCCAGCAGTACTGGAGGGGGCGGGAGGGCCACTTCCTATGGAGATACGCAGTATTTT CASSTGGGGRATSYGDTQYF
TRBJ2-5 many TRBV28 TRBD1 TGTGCCAGCAGTCGCCTCGGGACAGGTGGTGAGACCCAGTACTTC CASSRLGTGGETQYF
TRBJ2-6 many TRBV4-1 - TGCGCCAGCAGCCAAGGACAGGAGGCGGGCTCTGGGGCCAACGTCCTGACTTTC CASSQGQEAGSGANVLTF
TRBJ2-7 many TRBV3-1 - TGTGCCAGCAGCCAAAGCAGGGGTTACGAGCAGTACTTC CASSQSRGYEQYF
TRBJ1-2 few TRBV28 - TGTGCCAGCAGTTCCGCAGCCTATGACTACACCTTC CASSSAAYDYTF
TRBJ2-7 - TRBV18 TRBD1 TGTGCCAGCTCAATTAGTACAGGGGGCTCTTACGAGCAGTACTTC CASSISTGGSYEQYF
TRBJ2-1 few TRBV30 TRBD2 TGTGCCTGGGGACTAGACTCCTACAATGAGCAGTTCTTC CAWGLDSYNEQFF
TRBJ1-5 many TRBV12-5 TRBD1 TGTGCTAGTGCTGCAGGGGGGAAGAAGCCCCAGCATTTT CASAAGGKKPQHF
TRBJ2-3 - TRBV7-2 - TGTGCCAGCAGCTTAGAACCTAGCGTCGCAGATACGCAGTATTTT CASSLEPSVADTQYF